A single sample gave rise to the 3 T cell receptor beta chains below, sequenced in a study of technical replicates of blood from a handful of donors. The data were produced by immunoSEQ multiplex PCR, yet TCRdb's version contains in-frame clones alone and is incomplete. The sample has around 75,000 clones; 85% to 95% are singletons. Sequenced sample: T cells isolated from PBMCs. The receptors shown here come from a human donor in good health.

The chain combines TRBV28 with TRBJ1-5; D call uncertain. V gave up 2 bases and J gave up 9 bases, with 14 bases separating them. The germline gives CDR1 MDHEN, CDR2 SYDVKM. This CDR3 has 14 amino acids. Here the CDR3 reads CASSLGPMVAPQHF. The CDR3 nucleotides read TGTGCCAGCAGTTTAGGGCCCATGGTTGCGCCCCAGCATTTT. The full variable domain, completed using reference TRBV28 and TRBJ1-5, is DVKVTQSSRYLVKRTGEKVFLECVQDMDHENMFWYRQDPGLGLRLIYFSYDVKMKEKGDIPEGYSVSREKKERFSLILESASTNQTSMYLCASSLGPMVAPQHFGDGTRLSIL.

This clone has more than one count but fewer than ten. The chain carries TRBV19 and TRBJ1-1, with D possibly TRBD1 on 5 matching bases. Between the trimmed V and J ends, which lost 5 bases and 5 bases, there was a span of 15 bases. CDR1 is LNHDA, CDR2 SQIVND, per germline (reference sequence). The CDR3 runs 14 residues. CDR3 sequence (DNA): TGTGCCAGTAGTTTCCCGGGACTCGGGACTGAAGCTTTCTTT. Its protein is CASSFPGLGTEAFF.

The rearrangement joins TRBV6-1 to TRBJ1-3; possibly TRBD1 for D (5 bases). V dropped 2 bases and J dropped 0 bases, with 14 bases sitting between them. The CDR3 consists of 17 residues. Per the germline V gene, CDR1 is MNHNS and CDR2 is SASEGT. The DNA for the CDR3 is TGTGCCAGCAGTGAACGACGGGACTCCCACTCTGGAAACACCATATATTTT. It codes for CASSERRDSHSGNTIYF.